A selection of T cell receptor beta chains follows, all from one sample in a study of siplizumab effects on memory and regulatory T cells. Produced via immunoSEQ multiplex PCR; TCRdb's table is partial and in-frame only. The sample includes some 73,000 clones, around 93% of them seen just once. Sequencing was carried out using CD8+ T cells sorted from blood. The receptors shown here come from a human donor in good health. Both conserved end residues are part of each CDR3. D genes are given only for firm matches. A row's size may be missing; if present it is once, few, many or a size class.

v_call	clone_size	d_call	j_call	cdr3_aa	cdr3_nt
TRBV10-2	NA	NA	TRBJ2-1	CASSEYLTTGGIPVFF	TGCGCCAGCAGTGAGTATCTAACGACGGGGGGCATCCCCGTTTTCTTC
TRBV19	NA	TRBD2	TRBJ2-7	CASSIDLAGYEQYF	TGTGCCAGTAGTATAGATCTAGCGGGCTACGAGCAGTACTTC
TRBV5-4	once	NA	TRBJ1-1	CASSLQGPTEAFF	TGTGCCAGCAGCTTGCAGGGGCCCACTGAAGCTTTCTTT
TRBV19	NA	NA	TRBJ2-1	CASSGVGLGNEQFF	TGTGCCAGTAGTGGGGTGGGGCTGGGGAATGAGCAGTTCTTC
TRBV5-8	NA	NA	TRBJ2-7	CASSPSYEQYF	TGTGCCAGCAGCCCCTCCTACGAGCAGTACTTC
TRBV7-3	NA	NA	TRBJ1-1	CASSPDGLGGNTEAFF	TGTGCCAGCAGCCCAGATGGATTGGGAGGAAACACTGAAGCTTTCTTT
TRBV14	NA	NA	TRBJ2-7	CASSATRSSYEQYF	TGTGCCAGCAGCGCGACAAGGAGCTCCTACGAGCAGTACTTC
TRBV6-1	NA	NA	TRBJ2-1	CASSEGHEQFF	TGTGCCAGCAGTGAAGGACATGAGCAGTTCTTC
TRBV11-2	NA	NA	TRBJ1-2	CASSLGSGSGYTF	TGTGCCAGCAGCTTGGGCTCAGGTAGCGGCTACACCTTC
TRBV5-4	NA	TRBD1	TRBJ2-1	CASSLGETGGGRDEQFF	TGTGCCAGCAGCTTGGGGGAGACAGGGGGCGGGCGCGATGAGCAGTTCTTC
TRBV27	once	TRBD1	TRBJ2-1	CASSLLSTTGASYNEQFF	TGTGCCAGCAGCCTACTATCCACGACAGGGGCCTCCTACAATGAGCAGTTCTTC
TRBV6-4	NA	NA	TRBJ1-5	CASSDPGVSNQPQHF	TGTGCCAGCAGTGACCCGGGGGTCAGCAATCAGCCCCAGCATTTT
TRBV10-3	NA	NA	TRBJ1-6	CAIRGLGQDSPLHF	TGTGCCATCAGAGGCTTGGGTCAGGATTCACCCCTCCACTTT
TRBV9	NA	NA	TRBJ2-3	CASSGSLAATSTDTQYF	TGTGCCAGCAGCGGCTCCCTAGCTGCAACTAGCACAGATACGCAGTATTTT
TRBV27	once	NA	TRBJ1-1	CASSRFGVNTEAFF	TGTGCCAGCAGTAGGTTCGGGGTGAACACTGAAGCTTTCTTT
TRBV27	NA	NA	TRBJ2-1	CASSFGNEQFF	TGTGCCAGCAGTTTCGGCAATGAGCAGTTCTTC
TRBV6-5	NA	TRBD2	TRBJ2-2	CASSYERTGGTGELFF	TGTGCCAGCAGTTACGAGCGAACGGGGGGCACCGGGGAGCTGTTTTTT
TRBV9	NA	NA	TRBJ2-2	CASSPGFSGELFF	TGTGCCAGCAGCCCAGGGTTCTCCGGGGAGCTGTTTTTT
TRBV7-8	NA	TRBD1	TRBJ1-2	CASRAEGQGESGYTF	TGTGCCAGCAGGGCCGAGGGACAGGGGGAGAGTGGCTACACCTTC
TRBV7-6	NA	NA	TRBJ1-1	CASSTRPNMNTEAFF	TGTGCCAGCAGCACCCGACCGAACATGAACACTGAAGCTTTCTTT
TRBV6-1	NA	TRBD1	TRBJ1-6	CASRDRGLSPLHF	TGTGCCAGTCGGGACAGGGGTCTCTCACCCCTCCACTTT
TRBV9	NA	TRBD1	TRBJ1-5	CASSSTGAQPQHF	TGTGCCAGCAGCTCAACAGGGGCACAGCCCCAGCATTTT
TRBV4-1	NA	NA	TRBJ1-1	CASSQGGWMNTEAFF	TGCGCCAGCAGCCAAGGTGGGTGGATGAACACTGAAGCTTTCTTT
TRBV7-6	NA	TRBD1	TRBJ1-1	CASSSYGTANTEAFF	TGTGCCAGCAGCTCCTACGGGACAGCTAACACTGAAGCTTTCTTT
TRBV11-3	NA	NA	TRBJ2-7	CASSLEFTTVYEQYF	TGTGCCAGCAGCTTAGAATTCACGACAGTCTACGAGCAGTACTTC
TRBV5-1	NA	NA	TRBJ1-2	CAAAVSGALGYTF	TGCGCCGCAGCCGTCTCAGGGGCCTTGGGCTACACCTTC
TRBV6-1	NA	TRBD1	TRBJ1-6	CASWDRAHSPLHF	TGTGCCAGCTGGGACAGGGCCCATTCACCCCTCCACTTT
TRBV9	NA	NA	TRBJ1-4	CASSVGGATNEKLFF	TGTGCCAGCAGCGTAGGCGGCGCAACTAATGAAAAACTGTTTTTT
TRBV28	NA	NA	TRBJ2-5	CASRHPSGIWETQYF	TGTGCCAGCAGGCATCCGAGCGGCATTTGGGAGACCCAGTACTTC